The 15 T cell receptor beta chains below were found in one sample sequenced in a study of siplizumab effects on memory and regulatory T cells. Sequenced by immunoSEQ multiplex PCR; TCRdb stores in-frame clones only, minus some. Of 95,000 to 100,000 clones in the sample, around 90% were seen once. The sequenced sample was non-Treg CD4+ T cells sorted from blood. All receptors derive from a human donor in good health.

The chain combines TRBV5-1 with TRBJ2-2, with D unclear. The germline V gene has CDR1 SGHRS and CDR2 YFSETQ. V gave up 2 bases and J gave up 0 bases, with 14 bases separating them. The CDR3 runs to 17 residues. In nucleotides, the CDR3 is TGCGCCAGCAGCTTTCGGGCGGTACACGCGAACACCGGGGAGCTGTTTTTT. Its translation: CASSFRAVHANTGELFF.

The V call is TRBV7-2, the J call TRBJ2-1, with 9 bases that match TRBD2. V was clipped by 4 bases and J by 6 bases; unmatched bases: 10. CDR3 size: 16 residues. From germline, CDR1 is SGHTA and CDR2 FQGNSA. The CDR3 DNA reads as TGTGCCAGCAGCTCCCTGGGGGCGGGAGGGCGCAATGAGCAGTTCTTC. Its translation is CASSSLGAGGRNEQFF.

The chain recombines TRBV4-2 with TRBJ1-1, with D perhaps matching TRBD1 (6 bases). The CDR3 is 16 amino acids. The germline V gene has CDR1 LGHNA and CDR2 YNFKEQ. Trimming removed 3 bases from V and 4 bases from J, with 18 bases in between. CDR3 residues: CASSHQLQGKGTEAFF. The CDR3 DNA sequence: TGTGCCAGCAGCCATCAATTGCAGGGGAAGGGCACTGAAGCTTTCTTT.

The CDR3 loop reads CASSYSSLRPQETQYF. In DNA form, the CDR3 reads TGTGCCAGCAGTTACTCGAGTCTCAGGCCCCAAGAGACCCAGTACTTC. This rearrangement joins TRBV6-5 to TRBJ2-5; D is unresolved. V dropped 0 bases and J dropped 1 base, with 12 bases sitting between them. In germline, CDR1 is MNHEY, CDR2 SVGAGI. The CDR3 consists of 16 residues.

The rearrangement links TRBV7-3 to TRBJ2-1; 7 bases fit TRBD2. The V gene end was trimmed by 3 bases and the J gene end by 9 bases; junction bases not matched to a gene: 11. This CDR3 has 15 amino acids. Per the germline V gene, CDR1 is SGHTA and CDR2 is FQGTGA. The CDR3 nucleotides are TGTGCCAGCAGCTTTCGCGGGGAGGGCCTCGGTGAGCAGTTCTTC. Protein sequence: CASSFRGEGLGEQFF.

This clone is a singleton in its sample. This chain links TRBV7-2 with TRBJ2-2, with D unclear. The germline V gene encodes CDR1 SGHTA and CDR2 FQGNSA. The CDR3 extends over 14 amino acids. V gave up 0 bases and J gave up 1 base, with 3 bases separating them. The CDR3, as DNA: TGTGCCAGCAGCTTAGCCCGGAACACCGGGGAGCTGTTTTTT. Encoded protein: CASSLARNTGELFF.

This rearrangement joins TRBV30 to TRBJ2-2; D unclear. Trimming took 5 bases from V and 6 from J, leaving 10 bases between them. CDR1 is GTSNPN, CDR2 SVGIG, per germline (reference sequence). The CDR3 covers 12 residues. CDR3 residues: CAWGLSAGELFF. Written as DNA, the CDR3 is TGTGCCTGGGGGTTAAGCGCCGGGGAGCTGTTTTTT.

This chain links TRBV11-3 with TRBJ2-1; tentatively, D is TRBD1 (6 bases). Trimming shortened V by 1 base and J by 9 bases, and 13 bases separated the two germline ends. The CDR3 length is 14 residues. Germline CDR1 is SGHNT and CDR2 is YENEEA. DNA of the CDR3: TGTGCCAGCAGCTTAGTAAACAGGGCGGCTGAGCAGTTCTTC. Translation gives CASSLVNRAAEQFF. The entire variable domain, with the rest obtained from reference TRBV11-3 and TRBJ2-1, is as follows: EAGVVQSPRYKIIEKKQPVAFWCNPISGHNTLYWYLQNLGQGPELLIRYENEEAVDDSQLPKDRFSAERLKGVDSTLKIQPAELGDSAVYLCASSLVNRAAEQFFGPGTRLTVL.

The chain is built from TRBV7-9 and TRBJ2-5; 12 positions match TRBD2. The CDR3 is made up of 16 amino acids. The ends lost 2 bases at V and 5 bases at J; junction bases unmatched: 6. Germline values: CDR1 SEHNR, CDR2 FQNEAQ (reference sequence). The CDR3 sequence is CASSLSSSGRAETQYF. The CDR3 nucleotides read TGTGCCAGCAGCTTAAGTTCTAGCGGGAGGGCGGAGACCCAGTACTTC.

V and J are TRBV6-4 and TRBJ2-2, with 8 bases aligning to TRBD2. With V trimmed by 7 bases and J by 5 bases, 0 bases remained unmatched. The CDR3 length is 12 residues. CDR1 and CDR2 (germline): MRHNA, SNTAGT. The CDR3 loop reads CASTSGTGELFF. As DNA, the CDR3 is TGTGCCAGCACTAGCGGGACCGGGGAGCTGTTTTTT.

This chain joins TRBV30 and TRBJ2-3; 9 bases agree with TRBD2. This CDR3 is built from 18 residues. Germline trimming cut 1 base from V and 2 bases from J; bases unmatched to any gene: 13. Germline V CDR1 and CDR2: GTSNPN, SVGIG (reference sequence). CDR3 bases: TGTGCCTGGAGTGGAGGGCAGCGGGAGGTTGGGGTCACAGATACGCAGTATTTT. Translated: CAWSGGQREVGVTDTQYF.

V gene TRBV18 combines with J gene TRBJ2-1; 8 bases line up with TRBD1. Germline values: CDR1 KGHSH, CDR2 LQKENI. Germline trimming cut 0 bases from V and 7 bases from J; bases unmatched to any gene: 5. CDR3 length: 15 amino acids. The CDR3 DNA sequence: TGTGCCAGCTCACCACCAGGGACAGGTTGGAATGAGCAGTTCTTC. Amino acid sequence: CASSPPGTGWNEQFF.

The V and J genes are TRBV5-1 and TRBJ1-3, with D unclear. Germline CDR1 reads SGHRS; CDR2 reads YFSETQ. V dropped 0 bases and J dropped 0 bases, with 7 bases sitting between them. The CDR3 consists of 15 residues. This CDR3 is CASSLADYSGNTIYF. DNA for the CDR3: TGCGCCAGCAGCTTGGCCGATTACTCTGGAAACACCATATATTTT.

The chain carries TRBV25-1 and TRBJ2-1; TRBD1 or TRBD2 may be the D gene (5 bases each). Per germline, CDR1 MGHDK and CDR2 SYGVNS. The ends were cut back, 7 bases at V and 0 bases at J, with 16 bases in the middle. The CDR3 extends over 16 amino acids. The CDR3 nucleotides are TGTGCCAGCACCCTCCGGGACGGTAGCTCCTACAATGAGCAGTTCTTC. Protein sequence: CASTLRDGSSYNEQFF. Together with reference TRBV25-1 and TRBJ2-1, the CDR3 gives the full variable domain: EADIYQTPRYLVIGTGKKITLECSQTMGHDKMYWYQQDPGMELHLIHYSYGVNSTEKGDLSSESTVSRIRTEHFPLTLESARPSHTSQYLCASTLRDGSSYNEQFFGPGTRLTVL.

A remark on this clone: At one of its ends the junction is not consistent with the germline gene, which may arise from a read error. Additional DNA sequences in this sample encode the identical CDR3. The J gene is TRBJ2-1, the V gene TRBV7-7, with 11 bases that match TRBD2. CDR3 size: 14 residues. The germline gives CDR1 SSHAT, CDR2 FNYEAQ (reference sequence). The CDR3 reads CASSLAGGYNEQFF. The DNA of the CDR3 is TGTGCTAGCAGCTTAGCGGGAGGGTACAATGAGCAGTTCTTC. Looking up the rest from reference TRBV7-7 and TRBJ2-1 gives the full variable domain: GAGVSQSPRYKVTKRGQDVTLRCDPISSHATLYWYQQALGQGPEFLTYFNYEAQPDKSGLPSDRFSAERPEGSISTLTIQRTEQRDSAMYRCASSLAGGYNEQFFGPGTRLTVL.